The entry below describes one T cell receptor beta chain. Antigen unknown. This entry belongs to a study of T cell repertoires in cytomegalovirus infection. Study details: A matching HLA type, together with CMV infection, was signaled by public TCR beta signatures.

Germline CDR1 SNHLY, CDR2 FYNNEI. The CDR3 is made up of 16 amino acids. Trimming cost V 2 bases and J 6 bases; bases outside gene matches: 10. Study-wide results and limits: HLA-C-restricted, CMV-specific TCR beta clonotypes were dominant ex vivo. The cumulative frequency of public TCR beta families identified carriers of CMV plus the relevant HLA.

TCRdb recomputed calls from the reads with MiXCR, one row per CDR3 protein. This table holds around 290,000 distinct CDR3 sequences, roughly 25% found once. The rearrangement links TRBV2 to TRBJ2-1; 7 positions match TRBD2. This TCR was recovered from a human donor in good health (CMV status not recorded). Some clones in this sample may be carry-over from other donors' samples. Sequencing was done on a sample of PBMCs. CDR3 protein: CASSEIPGLPSNEQFF. Written as DNA, the CDR3 is TGTGCCAGCAGTGAAATTCCGGGACTACCCTCCAATGAGCAGTTCTTC.